Below, 19 T cell receptor beta chains from the same sample are listed, as sequenced in a study of shared clonotypes between healthy human individuals. Naive CD8 cells, CD45RO-negative and positively selected for CCR7, excluded terminally differentiated effector memory CD45RA+ cells. Profiled with immunoSEQ multiplex PCR; TCRdb holds only in-frame clones, not every one. The sample contains roughly 2.1 million clones, under 95% of which appear only once. The sequenced sample consisted of naive CD8+ T cells from PBMCs. The receptors derive from a man younger than 35 in good health. Some clones in this sample may be carry-over from other donors' samples.

On this clone itself: Other DNA variants within this sample encode the same CDR3. This rearrangement joins TRBV13 to TRBJ2-7; the D gene is possibly TRBD2 (6 bases). V was trimmed by 6 bases and J by 6 bases, leaving 12 bases between them. This CDR3 spans 12 amino acids. The germline CDR1 and CDR2 sequences are PRHDT and FYEKMQ (reference sequence). The CDR3: CASSFQGGEQYF. For the CDR3, the DNA is TGTGCCAGCAGTTTCCAGGGAGGCGAGCAGTACTTC.

The chain couples TRBV27 to TRBJ2-7, with 11 bases identical to TRBD2. CDR3 length: 17 residues. The germline V gene encodes CDR1 MNHEY and CDR2 SMNVEV (reference sequence). V shed 5 bases and J 2 bases; nucleotides not matched to a gene: 11. The CDR3: CASSPHPGLAVPYEQYF. The CDR3 nucleotides are TGTGCCAGCAGTCCTCACCCGGGACTAGCGGTTCCCTACGAGCAGTACTTC.

The chain has TRBV5-4 and TRBJ2-7; D is undetermined. Germline CDR1 is SGHNT and CDR2 is YYREEE (reference sequence). The CDR3 has 15 residues. Trimming took 1 base from V and 0 from J, leaving 11 bases between them. Written as DNA, the CDR3 is TGTGCCAGCAGCTTGTTTCCGGGCAACTCCTACGAGCAGTACTTC. It codes for CASSLFPGNSYEQYF.

The chain combines TRBV27 with TRBJ2-3, with D perhaps given as TRBD1 or TRBD2 (5 bases each). The V and J ends lost 7 bases and 4 bases respectively, with 27 bases between them. The CDR3 runs to 18 residues. CDR1 MNHEY and CDR2 SMNVEV come from the germline V gene (reference sequence). In DNA form, the CDR3 reads TGTGCCAGCACCGACATCAATTCACGAGGGGTGAGGCCAGATACGCAGTATTTT. This sequence encodes CASTDINSRGVRPDTQYF.

This clone was seen a few times. The CDR3 coding sequence is TGCAGCGTTGAAGGGGCAGCTCCTGAAGCTTTCTTT. This gives the protein CSVEGAAPEAFF. The chain uses TRBV29-1 and TRBJ1-1, with no clear D. This CDR3 is 12 amino acids long. Germline V CDR1 and CDR2: SQVTM, ANQGSEA. Deletions cut 1 base from V and 6 bases from J, with 9 bases between.

About this clone itself: Distinct nucleotide sequences in the sample also encode this CDR3. The rearrangement links TRBV27 to TRBJ2-1; 9 nucleotides agree with TRBD2. The CDR3 sequence is 14 residues long. With 2 bases clipped from V and 4 bases from J, the junction kept 0 bases outside the gene matches. From germline, CDR1 is MNHEY and CDR2 SMNVEV (reference sequence). This CDR3 reads CASSLAGGYNEQFF. The CDR3 DNA reads as TGTGCCAGCAGTTTAGCGGGAGGGTACAATGAGCAGTTCTTC.

This rearrangement joins TRBV10-3 to TRBJ1-1, with D possibly being TRBD1 (5 bases). The CDR3 sequence is 13 residues long. Germline assignment: CDR1 ENHRY and CDR2 SYGVKD. V shed 11 bases and J shed 0 bases, with 13 bases lying between them. The DNA of the CDR3 is TGTGCCGTCAAGGGACGATTGAACACTGAAGCTTTCTTT. Translating gives CAVKGRLNTEAFF.

The chain couples TRBV2 to TRBJ1-4, with D perhaps matching TRBD1 (5 bases). The CDR3 is 13 amino acids. Germline CDR1 SNHLY, CDR2 FYNNEI. Between the trimmed V and J ends, which lost 3 bases and 5 bases, there was a span of 7 bases. In DNA, the CDR3 is TGTGCCAGCAGTGACGGACAAAATGAAAAACTGTTTTTT. This codes for CASSDGQNEKLFF.

This clone occurred once. The chain couples TRBV7-9 to TRBJ2-7; D not resolved. CDR3 length equals 13 residues. The V end lost 5 bases, the J end lost 2 bases, and 10 bases lay between the germline ends. Per the germline V gene, CDR1 is SEHNR and CDR2 is FQNEAQ (reference sequence). CDR3 nucleotide sequence: TGTGCCAGCAGCATAGGACCCGCCTACGAGCAGTACTTC. Translation gives CASSIGPAYEQYF.

The genes are TRBV4-1 and TRBJ1-4; maybe TRBD1 (6 bases). With 3 bases removed from V and 1 base from J, the gap between germline ends came to 9 bases. The CDR3 consists of 15 residues. The germline V gene has CDR1 MGHRA and CDR2 YSYEKL. As DNA, the CDR3 is TGCGCCAGCAGCCACAGACAGGAAACTAATGAAAAACTGTTTTTT. Its protein product is CASSHRQETNEKLFF.

The V gene is TRBV28, the J gene TRBJ2-7; tentative D call: TRBD2 (6 bases). This CDR3 has 14 residues. Germline CDR1 MDHEN, CDR2 SYDVKM. V was cut by 5 bases and J by 6 bases, with 17 bases left in between. The CDR3 DNA follows: TGTGCCAGCAGTCCGGTGGGAGGAAGCAGCGAGCAGTACTTC. It is translated as CASSPVGGSSEQYF.

J is TRBJ2-1 and V is TRBV10-2, with 10 positions matching TRBD2. Trimming took 8 bases from V and 7 from J; bases not matched to a gene: 11. Per the germline V gene, CDR1 is WSHSY and CDR2 is SAAADI. The CDR3 loop spans 15 amino acids. The CDR3: CASHSGTSVINEQFF. CDR3 DNA: TGCGCCAGCCATTCCGGGACTAGCGTAATAAATGAGCAGTTCTTC.

V is TRBV7-9 and J is TRBJ2-2; D gene ambiguous. The CDR3 extends over 15 amino acids. Germline V gives CDR1 SEHNR, CDR2 FQNEAQ (reference sequence). Trimming removed 2 bases from V and 5 bases from J, with 12 bases in between. CDR3 coding DNA: TGTGCCAGCAGCTTATTTTTCCCGCGGACCGGGGAGCTGTTTTTT. Translating it yields CASSLFFPRTGELFF. Full variable domain (missing parts from reference TRBV7-9 and TRBJ2-2): DTGVSQNPRHKITKRGQNVTFRCDPISEHNRLYWYRQTLGQGPEFLTYFQNEAQLEKSRLLSDRFSAERPKGSFSTLEIQRTEQGDSAMYLCASSLFFPRTGELFFGEGSRLTVL.

The chain employs TRBV10-2 and TRBJ1-5; D uncertain. This CDR3 region has 14 residues. Trimming took off 4 bases at V and 2 bases at J, with 9 bases between the two ends. CDR1 and CDR2 from the germline V gene are WSHSY and SAAADI. In DNA form, the CDR3 reads TGCGCCAGCAGTGGCTCAGGCCGCAATCAGCCCCAGCATTTT. The encoded protein is CASSGSGRNQPQHF.

Points on this clone: The same CDR3 arises from other DNA sequences in this sample as well. The CDR3 sequence is CASSLGRNTEAFF. CDR3 nucleotides: TGCGCCAGCAGCTTGGGCAGAAACACTGAAGCTTTCTTT. The chain couples TRBV5-1 to TRBJ1-1, with D hard to call. The germline V and J ends were trimmed by 0 bases and 2 bases, with 5 bases remaining between them. CDR3 length: 13 amino acids. The germline CDR1 and CDR2 sequences are SGHRS and YFSETQ.

The chain uses TRBV28 and TRBJ2-1, with 9 bases identical to TRBD1. Looked up from germline, CDR1 is MDHEN and CDR2 is SYDVKM. V shed 7 bases and J 4 bases; nucleotides not matched to a gene: 8. The CDR3 has 15 amino acids. CDR3 sequence: CASTLGTGWYNEQFF. In nucleotides, the CDR3 is TGTGCCAGCACCCTTGGGACAGGGTGGTACAATGAGCAGTTCTTC.

The gene calls are TRBV7-9 and TRBJ2-7, with D unresolved. The CDR3 runs 13 residues. The germline V gene has CDR1 SEHNR and CDR2 FQNEAQ (reference sequence). Deletions cut 5 bases from V and 4 bases from J, with 12 bases between. In DNA form, the CDR3 reads TGTGCCAGCAGCCCAATGATCGAATACGAGCAGTACTTC. This encodes CASSPMIEYEQYF.

The genes are TRBV27 and TRBJ1-5; no reliable D call. This CDR3 is built from 14 residues. The germline V gene encodes CDR1 MNHEY and CDR2 SMNVEV (reference sequence). V lost 4 bases and J 1 base, leaving 8 bases between the germline ends. The CDR3 DNA follows: TGTGCCAGCAGTTCCCCGAGAAGCAATCAGCCCCAGCATTTT. Its translation: CASSSPRSNQPQHF.

The V call is TRBV28, the J call TRBJ2-1; D gene uncertain. In germline, CDR1 is MDHEN, CDR2 SYDVKM. V dropped 2 bases and J dropped 10 bases, with 6 bases sitting between them. The CDR3 extends over 11 amino acids. The CDR3 coding sequence is TGTGCCAGCAGTTTAGGTAGGGAGCAGTTCTTC. Translating gives CASSLGREQFF. Full variable domain (outside the CDR3, taken from reference TRBV28 and TRBJ2-1): DVKVTQSSRYLVKRTGEKVFLECVQDMDHENMFWYRQDPGLGLRLIYFSYDVKMKEKGDIPEGYSVSREKKERFSLILESASTNQTSMYLCASSLGREQFFGPGTRLTVL.